What follows is one T cell receptor beta chain and its context. The data derive from a study of blood T cell repertoires in COVID-19. About the study: Whether acute or convalescent, the COVID-19 samples came from the United States, Italy and Spain.

Per germline, CDR1 SEHNR and CDR2 FQNEAQ (reference sequence). The CDR3 sequence is 15 residues long. The J segment lost 8 bases and the V segment lost 3 bases, leaving 10 bases of the junction unmatched. Ages ranged from about 18 to 100 years, with residence in some 25 US areas. Participants classified as exposed had met a COVID-19 case within 2 weeks before study entry. Clones were sequenced by immunoSEQ multiplex PCR, and TCRdb holds only the in-frame ones, with some missing. The table has over 200,000 clones, about 87% seen once. The rearrangement joins TRBV7-9 to TRBJ1-2, with 9 bases that match TRBD1. Sequenced sample: PBMCs or T cells enriched from blood (not recorded which). The clonotype comes from a woman in her 30s who had been exposed to COVID-19. The CDR3 is CASSLPTRDRAGYTF. In DNA, the CDR3 is TGTGCCAGCAGCTTGCCTACCCGGGACAGGGCCGGCTACACCTTC.